These 25 T cell receptor beta chains were all obtained from the same sample, sequenced in a study of blood T cell repertoires in COVID-19. Sequenced by immunoSEQ multiplex PCR; TCRdb stores in-frame clones only, minus some. The table records roughly 39,000 clones, 90% to 95% of them present only once. The specimen was peripheral blood. Receptors originate from a human donor in a cohort sampled during active COVID-19.

The rearrangement joins TRBV11-3 to TRBJ2-1, with 8 bases fitting TRBD1. CDR3 length equals 16 residues. J gave up 1 base and V 1 base, and 3 bases lay outside the gene matches. Germline assignment: CDR1 SGHNT and CDR2 YENEEA. CDR3 in amino acids: CASSLGQGLSYNEQFF. DNA of the CDR3: TGTGCCAGCAGCTTAGGACAGGGGCTATCCTACAATGAGCAGTTCTTC.

This chain connects TRBV4-1 to TRBJ1-2; no clear D gene. CDR1 is MGHRA and CDR2 is YSYEKL in the germline V gene. V dropped 0 bases and J dropped 2 bases, with 7 bases sitting between them. The CDR3 contains 14 residues. CDR3 nucleotides: TGCGCCAGCAGCCAAGATCTCAGAAACTATGGCTACACCTTC. Translating it yields CASSQDLRNYGYTF.

This clone was seen a handful of times. The chain combines TRBV3-1 (or the pseudogene TRBV3-2) with TRBJ1-1, with 10 bases lining up with TRBD1. Germline loops: CDR1 LGHDT, CDR2 YNNKEL (reference sequence). Trimming cost V 3 bases and J 4 bases; bases outside gene matches: 8. The CDR3 is 16 amino acids. The CDR3 sequence: CASSQYGTGDSTEAFF. The CDR3 bases are TGTGCCAGCAGCCAGTATGGGACAGGGGATTCCACTGAAGCTTTCTTT.

V is TRBV2 and J is TRBJ2-7, with no clear D. Germline CDR1 reads SNHLY; CDR2 reads FYNNEI. The CDR3 length is 13 residues. Trimming removed 7 bases at V and 2 bases at J, with 12 bases between. CDR3 loop: CASNPTPTYEQYF. The CDR3 DNA is TGTGCCAGCAACCCCACGCCTACCTACGAGCAGTACTTC.

This chain links TRBV5-1 with TRBJ2-2; D is perhaps TRBD2 (6 bases). V was clipped by 0 bases and J by 2 bases, with 8 bases between them. Germline V gene lookup returns CDR1 SGHRS and CDR2 YFSETQ. This CDR3 spans 15 amino acids. Written as DNA, the CDR3 is TGCGCCAGCAGCTTGGCGGGGGTTAACACCGGGGAGCTGTTTTTT. Residues: CASSLAGVNTGELFF.

This chain uses TRBV18 with TRBJ1-2, with 7 bases lining up with TRBD1. V lost 3 bases, J lost 3 bases, and 16 bases stayed unmatched. Germline V CDR1 and CDR2: KGHSH, LQKENI. This CDR3 spans 18 amino acids. CDR3: CASSPPNRGRPYDYGYTF. The CDR3 region has the DNA TGTGCCAGCTCACCCCCGAACAGGGGTCGCCCCTATGACTATGGCTACACCTTC.

The chain has TRBV27 and TRBJ2-7; TRBD2 matches 9 bases. CDR3 length equals 17 residues. Germline values: CDR1 MNHEY, CDR2 SMNVEV (reference sequence). With 3 bases clipped from V and 2 bases from J, the junction kept 11 bases outside the gene matches. CDR3 region: CASSFDVRGGGAYEQYF. The CDR3, as DNA: TGTGCCAGCAGTTTTGATGTCCGCGGGGGGGGCGCCTACGAGCAGTACTTC.

Notes on this clone: This sample includes further DNA sequences coding for the same CDR3. The chain employs TRBV7-2 and TRBJ2-3; no definite D call. V was clipped by 5 bases and J by 0 bases, with 15 bases between them. The CDR3 has 16 residues. Germline loops: CDR1 SGHTA, CDR2 FQGNSA. The DNA for the CDR3 is TGTGCCAGCAGCCCCGGATGGATCGGGAGCACAGATACGCAGTATTTT. It specifies CASSPGWIGSTDTQYF.

This chain connects TRBV5-5 to TRBJ2-3; TRBD2 matches at 7 bases. After removal of 2 bases from V and 4 bases from J, the junction contained 4 bases not matched to a gene. Germline CDR1 SGHKS, CDR2 YYEKEE (reference sequence). The CDR3 extends over 14 amino acids. The CDR3 region is CASSFGGGADTQYF. The DNA for the CDR3 is TGTGCCAGCAGCTTCGGCGGGGGAGCAGATACGCAGTATTTT.

The CDR3 reads CASSVDPGINSPLHF. The CDR3 DNA is TGTGCCAGCAGCGTAGACCCAGGGATTAATTCACCCCTCCACTTT. The chain couples TRBV9 to TRBJ1-6; weak D call: TRBD1 (5 bases). Trimming stripped 0 bases from V and 6 bases from J, with 10 bases between. Germline CDR1 is SGDLS and CDR2 is YYNGEE. The CDR3 contains 15 residues. Supplemented by reference TRBV9 and TRBJ1-6, the full variable domain reads DSGVTQTPKHLITATGQRVTLRCSPRSGDLSVYWYQQSLDQGLQFLIQYYNGEERAKGNILERFSAQQFPDLHSELNLSSLELGDSALYFCASSVDPGINSPLHFGNGTRLTVT.

J is TRBJ2-6 and V is TRBV27; 10 nucleotides agree with TRBD1. V dropped 5 bases and J dropped 4; count of bases not matched to a gene: 5. The CDR3 is made up of 16 amino acids. The germline CDR1 and CDR2 sequences are MNHEY and SMNVEV (reference sequence). CDR3 DNA sequence: TGTGCCAGCAGTCTTGACAGGGGGCGAGGGGCCAACGTCCTGACTTTC. Its translation is CASSLDRGRGANVLTF.

This chain links TRBV7-2 with TRBJ1-1; TRBD1 matches at 7 bases. With 5 bases clipped from V and 7 bases from J, the junction kept 19 bases outside the gene matches. Germline V gives CDR1 SGHTA, CDR2 FQGNSA. This CDR3 region has 17 residues. The CDR3 spells CASSPGGGLPGADEAFF. The CDR3 bases are TGTGCCAGCAGCCCAGGGGGTGGGTTGCCGGGGGCTGATGAAGCTTTCTTT.

The rearrangement uses TRBV24-1 and TRBJ2-2; D is perhaps TRBD2 (5 bases). The CDR3 runs 15 residues. Trimming took 3 bases from V and 6 from J, leaving 13 bases between them. The germline CDR1 and CDR2 sequences are KGHDR and SFDVKD. The CDR3 DNA is TGTGCCACCAGTGATCCCGCTCGGGAATCCGGGGAGCTGTTTTTT. This sequence encodes CATSDPARESGELFF.

CDR3 coding DNA: TGCGCCAGCAGCCCGAGACAGTTACGAACAGATACGCAGTATTTT. As protein: CASSPRQLRTDTQYF. The gene calls are TRBV4-3 and TRBJ2-3, with D possibly matching TRBD1 (5 bases). Looked up from germline, CDR1 is LGHNA and CDR2 is YSLEER. CDR3 size: 15 residues. V lost 4 bases, J lost 3 bases, and 14 bases lay in between.

This clone has more than one count but fewer than ten. The V and J genes are TRBV4-1 and TRBJ2-7, with 10 positions matching TRBD2. The CDR3 contains 14 residues. Per germline, CDR1 MGHRA and CDR2 YSYEKL. Trimming at V came to 4 bases and at J to 4 bases, leaving 4 bases not matched to a gene. CDR3 coding DNA: TGCGCCAGCAGCCTAGGACTAGCGGCTTACGAGCAGTACTTC. Translating gives CASSLGLAAYEQYF.

The gene calls are TRBV2 and TRBJ2-2, with 7 bases that match TRBD2. The trim removed 5 bases at V and 0 bases at J, leaving 3 bases unmatched. CDR3 length: 15 residues. CDR1 SNHLY and CDR2 FYNNEI come from the germline V gene. The CDR3 spells CASSSGVSNTGELFF. CDR3 sequence (DNA): TGTGCCAGCAGTAGCGGGGTATCGAACACCGGGGAGCTGTTTTTT.

J is TRBJ2-3 and V is TRBV27; 12 nucleotides align to TRBD2. From germline, CDR1 is MNHEY and CDR2 SMNVEV (reference sequence). The junction had 7 bases not matched to a gene; V was cut back by 5 bases and J by 4 bases. The CDR3 is made up of 16 amino acids. The CDR3 DNA sequence: TGTGCCAGCAGTGCTAGCGGGAGGGCCATTGCAGATACGCAGTATTTT. Translated, it gives CASSASGRAIADTQYF.

This chain uses TRBV28 with TRBJ1-3; D not resolved. The CDR3 is made up of 13 amino acids. CDR1 and CDR2 (germline): MDHEN, SYDVKM. The V end lost 3 bases, the J end lost 4 bases, and 7 bases lay between the germline ends. The CDR3 DNA reads TGTGCCAGCAGTTTCTCAGTAGGAAACACCATATATTTT. The encoded protein is CASSFSVGNTIYF.

This chain connects TRBV4-3 to TRBJ2-3; 13 bases are a match to TRBD2. CDR1 and CDR2 (germline): LGHNA, YSLEER. With 0 bases clipped from V and 4 bases from J, the junction kept 1 base outside the gene matches. The CDR3 length is 16 residues. Here the CDR3 reads CASSQDTSGGADTQYF. Written as DNA, the CDR3 is TGCGCCAGCAGCCAAGATACTAGCGGGGGGGCAGATACGCAGTATTTT.

This chain uses TRBV2 with TRBJ1-1; tentatively, D is TRBD1 (5 bases). V lost 1 base to trimming and J lost 4 bases, with 13 bases between them. The CDR3 has 15 amino acids. CDR1 is SNHLY, CDR2 FYNNEI, per germline. The CDR3 DNA reads TGTGCCAGCAGTGAAGAACAGGCGGTAACCACTGAAGCTTTCTTT. Translating gives CASSEEQAVTTEAFF.

The chain uses TRBV7-2 and TRBJ2-7; D might be TRBD1 (6 bases). The CDR3 contains 16 residues. Looked up from germline, CDR1 is SGHTA and CDR2 is FQGNSA. The germline V and J ends were trimmed by 6 bases and 5 bases, with 23 bases remaining between them. The CDR3 bases are TGTGCCAGCAGTCCAAACCCCGCAGGGGCTGGCCACGAGCAGTACTTC. This codes for CASSPNPAGAGHEQYF.

The chain has TRBV3-1 (or the pseudogene TRBV3-2) and TRBJ1-2; D remains unclear. CDR1 is LGHDT and CDR2 is YNNKEL in the germline V gene (reference sequence). V was pared by 0 bases and J by 8 bases, with 10 bases between. The CDR3 is made up of 13 amino acids. CDR3 in amino acids: CASSQEGRVGYTF. CDR3 DNA sequence: TGTGCCAGCAGCCAAGAGGGTCGGGTGGGCTACACCTTC.

The chain employs TRBV30 and TRBJ1-2; 7 bases map to TRBD1. Trimming at V came to 5 bases and at J to 4 bases, leaving 13 bases not matched to a gene. CDR3 length equals 15 residues. CDR1 and CDR2 from the germline V gene are GTSNPN and SVGIG (reference sequence). The CDR3 loop reads CAWLPGTAVTYGYTF. DNA for the CDR3: TGTGCCTGGCTTCCCGGGACAGCGGTTACCTATGGCTACACCTTC.

This clone was observed once. The CDR3 loop is CASYPGGIFSTNEKLFF. The CDR3, as DNA: TGTGCCTCCTACCCGGGGGGGATTTTCTCAACTAATGAAAAACTGTTTTTT. This rearrangement joins TRBV7-9 to TRBJ1-4, with D maybe TRBD1 (5 bases). Germline CDR1 SEHNR, CDR2 FQNEAQ (reference sequence). V lost 11 bases, J lost 0 bases, and 22 bases lay in between. This CDR3 is built from 17 residues.

The chain is built from TRBV4-3 and TRBJ2-2; TRBD2 matches at 9 bases. Germline trimming cut 2 bases from V and 4 bases from J; bases unmatched to any gene: 5. The CDR3 covers 16 residues. Germline lookup yields CDR1 LGHNA and CDR2 YSLEER. The CDR3: CASSQLSRGGTGELFF. Here the CDR3 DNA reads TGCGCCAGCAGCCAATTGTCGCGGGGGGGCACCGGGGAGCTGTTTTTT.